The 29 T cell receptor beta chains below all came from one sample that was sequenced in a study of Graves' ophthalmopathy and Graves' hyperthyroidism. Investigators amplified TCR beta CDR3 regions from RNA transcripts. Amplification began with first-round RT-PCR using HTBI primers, then second-round multiplex PCR was performed. Each CDR3 protein gets one entry after TCRdb re-called the multiplex PCR reads with MiXCR. The table shows about 740,000 distinct CDR3 sequences, with roughly 41% occurring only once. Sequences were obtained from peripheral blood. The receptor set was obtained from an adult man with Graves' ophthalmopathy.

This sequence joins TRBV25-1 and TRBJ2-2; 15 bases agree with TRBD2. Trimming cost V 6 bases and J 4 bases; bases outside gene matches: 12. Germline lookup yields CDR1 MGHDK and CDR2 SYGVNS. The CDR3 is made up of 19 amino acids. CDR3 nucleotides: TGTGCCAGCAGCTTAGCTCTGGGACTAGCGGGAGGCGGCACCGGGGAGCTGTTTTTT. This encodes CASSLALGLAGGGTGELFF.

V gene TRBV2 combines with J gene TRBJ2-7, with unresolved D. The V gene's germline CDR1 is SNHLY and CDR2 FYNNEI. The CDR3 totals 15 residues. Trimming took 4 bases from V and 2 from J, leaving 15 bases between them. The CDR3 DNA is TGTGCCAGCAGTGTGAACTGGGCGACGGCCTACGAGCAGTACTTC. This sequence encodes CASSVNWATAYEQYF. Full variable domain (rest looked up from reference TRBV2 and TRBJ2-7): EPEVTQTPSHQVTQMGQEVILRCVPISNHLYFYWYRQILGQKVEFLVSFYNNEISEKSEIFDDQFSVERPDGSNFTLKIRSTKLEDSAMYFCASSVNWATAYEQYFGPGTRLTVT.

The sample holds many counts of this clonotype. The chain uses TRBV19 and TRBJ1-2; D remains unclear. Per the germline V gene, CDR1 is LNHDA and CDR2 is SQIVND (reference sequence). The CDR3 is 13 amino acids. Between the trimmed V and J ends, which lost 6 bases and 3 bases, there was a span of 11 bases. The CDR3 DNA reads as TGTGCCAGTAGGGTCGACATCGACTATGGCTACACCTTC. It translates to CASRVDIDYGYTF.

V is TRBV2 and J is TRBJ1-4; 8 bases map to TRBD1. CDR1 SNHLY and CDR2 FYNNEI come from the germline V gene. The CDR3 has 13 amino acids. The V gene end was trimmed by 8 bases and the J gene end by 5 bases; junction bases not matched to a gene: 4. The CDR3 DNA reads as TGTGCCAGCCACCGGGACAGGAATGAAAAACTGTTTTTT. Translation gives CASHRDRNEKLFF.

This chain connects TRBV19 to TRBJ1-5; weak D call: TRBD1 (6 bases). Germline assignment: CDR1 LNHDA and CDR2 SQIVND (reference sequence). The CDR3 has 15 amino acids. With 2 bases removed from V and 5 bases from J, the gap between germline ends came to 13 bases. Here the CDR3 reads CASSIFYRADQPQHF. In nucleotides, the CDR3 is TGTGCCAGTAGTATATTTTACAGGGCGGATCAGCCCCAGCATTTT.

This clonotype has more than one count but fewer than ten. The chain links TRBV11-1 to TRBJ2-5; the D is unclear. CDR1 and CDR2 from the germline V gene are SGHAT and FQDESV (reference sequence). This CDR3 has 15 residues. The V and J ends lost 8 bases and 1 base respectively, with 17 bases between them. Here the CDR3 DNA reads TGTGCCAGCTTTTCCCTAGACACGATCCAAGAGACCCAGTACTTC. Amino acids: CASFSLDTIQETQYF.

This clonotype turned up a few times. The chain recombines TRBV27 with TRBJ1-1; the D gene is possibly TRBD1 (5 bases). Germline V gene lookup returns CDR1 MNHEY and CDR2 SMNVEV (reference sequence). V dropped 5 bases and J dropped 1 base, with 11 bases sitting between them. This CDR3 comprises 14 residues. The CDR3 sequence: CASSNTGTNTEAFF. CDR3 nucleotide sequence: TGTGCCAGCAGTAATACAGGAACGAACACTGAAGCTTTCTTT.

J is TRBJ1-1 and V is TRBV12-3 or TRBV12-4; TRBD1 matches at 7 bases. The CDR3 has 18 amino acids. CDR3 amino acids: CASGWMPPGTAPTLEAFF. The CDR3 DNA sequence: TGTGCTAGTGGTTGGATGCCCCCCGGGACAGCCCCGACTTTAGAAGCTTTCTTT.

This clonotype is a singleton in its sample. This CDR3 is CASSSRQGLSETQYF. As DNA, the CDR3 is TGTGCCAGCAGTTCCCGACAGGGTTTGTCGGAGACCCAGTACTTC. The rearrangement joins TRBV25-1 to TRBJ2-5; 7 bases align to TRBD1. Per the germline V gene, CDR1 is MGHDK and CDR2 is SYGVNS. After removal of 5 bases from V and 5 bases from J, the junction contained 11 bases not matched to a gene. This CDR3 is built from 15 residues.

The chain combines TRBV4-1 with TRBJ1-2, with D perhaps matching TRBD1 (6 bases). Germline values: CDR1 MGHRA, CDR2 YSYEKL. The CDR3 contains 15 residues. The V end was cut by 4 bases, the J end by 5 bases, with 17 bases between. CDR3 in amino acids: CASSPVEQGVYGYTF. CDR3 nucleotide sequence: TGCGCCAGCAGCCCCGTCGAACAGGGTGTGTATGGCTACACCTTC.

V usage is TRBV10-3 and J usage is TRBJ2-7, with 8 bases matching TRBD1. CDR3 length: 15 amino acids. The germline V gene has CDR1 ENHRY and CDR2 SYGVKD. V lost 6 bases to trimming and J lost 2 bases; unmatched junction nucleotides: 9. The CDR3 DNA is TGTGCCATCAGCACAACAGGGGGACCAACCTACGAGCAGTACTTC. Translating it yields CAISTTGGPTYEQYF.

This clonotype was seen more than once but under ten times. V and J are TRBV24-1 and TRBJ1-5; 8 nucleotides line up with TRBD1. The V and J ends lost 11 bases and 7 bases, in that order; junction bases with no gene match: 9. CDR3 length: 13 residues. CDR1 and CDR2 from the germline V gene are KGHDR and SFDVKD. The CDR3 DNA reads as TGTGCCAGCAGCTCCGGGACAGGCCAGCCCCAGCATTTT. This encodes CASSSGTGQPQHF.

This clonotype came up many times. V gene TRBV29-1 combines with J gene TRBJ2-7; the D gene is possibly TRBD1 (8 bases). Germline loops: CDR1 SQVTM, CDR2 ANQGSEA. The CDR3 sequence is 13 residues long. Trimming cost V 2 bases and J 5 bases, with 13 bases left between them. CDR3 nucleotides: TGCAGCGTTGAATCACAGGGGGGGAACGAGCAGTACTTC. Amino acid sequence: CSVESQGGNEQYF.

This clonotype was observed many times. The chain couples TRBV19 to TRBJ1-5, with a weak D call TRBD1 (6 bases). Trimming stripped 9 bases from V and 1 base from J, with 16 bases between. Germline V gene lookup returns CDR1 LNHDA and CDR2 SQIVND (reference sequence). The CDR3 covers 15 residues. CDR3 coding DNA: TGTGCCAGCGCAAACACAGGGACCAGCAATCAGCCCCAGCATTTT. Translated: CASANTGTSNQPQHF.

The chain recombines TRBV30 with TRBJ1-1; a weak D match, TRBD1 (5 bases). This CDR3 spans 13 amino acids. V lost 2 bases and J 5 bases, leaving 12 bases between the germline ends. Germline loops: CDR1 GTSNPN, CDR2 SVGIG (reference sequence). The CDR3 loop is CAWSQARGTEAFF. For the CDR3, the DNA is TGTGCCTGGAGTCAGGCTCGGGGGACTGAAGCTTTCTTT.

This rearrangement joins TRBV7-9 to TRBJ2-3; D uncertain. The germline V gene has CDR1 SEHNR and CDR2 FQNEAQ (reference sequence). Trimming shortened V by 3 bases and J by 1 base, and 8 bases separated the two germline ends. This CDR3 spans 14 amino acids. DNA for the CDR3: TGTGCCAGCAGCTTGGCTACCGGCACAGATACGCAGTATTTT. It encodes CASSLATGTDTQYF. The entire variable domain, with the rest obtained from reference TRBV7-9 and TRBJ2-3, is as follows: DTGVSQNPRHKITKRGQNVTFRCDPISEHNRLYWYRQTLGQGPEFLTYFQNEAQLEKSRLLSDRFSAERPKGSFSTLEIQRTEQGDSAMYLCASSLATGTDTQYFGPGTRLTVL.

CDR3 DNA: TGTGCCAGCAGCTTAGGCAGGGTGGGGGGCACTGAAGCTTTCTTT. Translating gives CASSLGRVGGTEAFF. The chain recombines TRBV11-2 with TRBJ1-1; the D gene is possibly TRBD1 (5 bases). Germline loops: CDR1 SGHAT, CDR2 FQNNGV. The V and J ends lost 1 base and 4 bases respectively, with 13 bases between them. The CDR3 consists of 15 residues.

This clonotype showed up many times. The chain couples TRBV2 to TRBJ2-7; D is perhaps TRBD1 (5 bases). This CDR3 comprises 15 residues. Trimming cost V 7 bases and J 1 base, with 17 bases left between them. Germline V lookup: CDR1 SNHLY, CDR2 FYNNEI. The CDR3 DNA follows: TGTGCCAGCATTCAGGGAACTTCAGGTTCCTACGAGCAGTACTTC. This sequence encodes CASIQGTSGSYEQYF.

V and J are TRBV7-9 and TRBJ2-5, with TRBD1 matching 10 bases. The CDR3 has 13 residues. Germline CDR1 SEHNR, CDR2 FQNEAQ (reference sequence). V trimming: 6 bases; J trimming: 5 bases; junction bases outside the gene matches: 3. CDR3 nucleotides: TGTGCCAGCAGGGACAGGGGGGTGGAGACCCAGTACTTC. It is translated as CASRDRGVETQYF. Using reference TRBV7-9 and TRBJ2-5 for the parts outside the CDR3, the full variable domain is DTGVSQNPRHKITKRGQNVTFRCDPISEHNRLYWYRQTLGQGPEFLTYFQNEAQLEKSRLLSDRFSAERPKGSFSTLEIQRTEQGDSAMYLCASRDRGVETQYFGPGTRLLVL.

On this clonotype: The junction does not match germline at one end; this may be a read error. J is TRBJ2-5 and V is TRBV6-4; 13 bases match TRBD2. Per the germline V gene, CDR1 is MRHNA and CDR2 is SNTAGT. The length of the CDR3 is 16 residues. The CDR3 DNA reads TGTGCCAGCAGTGAACTAGCGGGAGGGCCGCTAGAGACCCAGGACTTC. Amino acid sequence: CASSELAGGPLETQDF.

With respect to this clonotype: The junction differs from germline at one of its ends, possibly a read error. The gene calls are TRBV7-8 and TRBJ1-4; 7 bases are a match to TRBD1. Germline CDR1 and CDR2: SGHVS and FQNEAQ. The CDR3 is 14 amino acids. The CDR3 sequence: CASSSGQYNEELFF. The CDR3 coding sequence is TGTGCCAGCAGCTCGGGACAGTATAATGAAGAACTGTTTTTT.

The count of this clonotype is one. The V call is TRBV20-1, the J call TRBJ2-7; TRBD2 matches at 8 bases. The CDR3 is 15 residues long. V trimming: 0 bases; J trimming: 0 bases; junction bases outside the gene matches: 4. Germline V gene sequence: CDR1 DFQATT, CDR2 SNEGSKA (reference sequence). CDR3 protein: CSARDLSGGSYEQYF. CDR3 DNA sequence: TGCAGTGCTAGAGATTTGAGCGGGGGCTCCTACGAGCAGTACTTC.

The chain employs TRBV20-1 and TRBJ2-3, with no clear D. V gave up 5 bases and J gave up 2 bases, with 11 bases separating them. This CDR3 is built from 13 residues. CDR1 is DFQATT, CDR2 SNEGSKA, per germline (reference sequence). CDR3 bases: TGCAGTGCTGTAAGGCGGAACACAGATACGCAGTATTTT. Translation: CSAVRRNTDTQYF.

The genes are TRBV15 and TRBJ2-7; the match to TRBD2 covers 12 bases. V was clipped by 3 bases and J by 0 bases; unmatched bases: 3. The CDR3 length is 16 residues. Germline CDR1 LNHNV, CDR2 YYDKDF (reference sequence). CDR3 residues: CATSSSTSGSSYEQYF. CDR3 bases: TGTGCCACCAGCAGTTCGACTAGCGGGAGCTCCTACGAGCAGTACTTC.

This clonotype came up a few times. The rearrangement joins TRBV7-2 to TRBJ2-7; 13 nucleotides match TRBD2. Trimming took 6 bases from V and 4 from J; bases not matched to a gene: 15. The CDR3 covers 18 residues. Germline CDR1 SGHTA, CDR2 FQGNSA. CDR3 in DNA: TGTGCCAGCAGGCGGACAGGGGAACTAGCGGGAGGGGGGTACGAGCAGTACTTC. Translated: CASRRTGELAGGGYEQYF.

The rearrangement links TRBV20-1 to TRBJ1-6; 7 nucleotides line up with TRBD1. This CDR3 is 15 amino acids long. J gave up 5 bases and V 1 base, and 5 bases lay outside the gene matches. Per germline, CDR1 DFQATT and CDR2 SNEGSKA (reference sequence). The CDR3 loop reads CSARVTGSDNSPLHF. The CDR3 DNA reads TGCAGTGCTAGAGTGACAGGGTCTGATAATTCACCCCTCCACTTT.

A single count supports this clonotype. CDR3: CASSLAAEPTDTQYF. Here the CDR3 DNA reads TGTGCCAGCAGCTTAGCTGCAGAGCCCACAGATACGCAGTACTTC. This chain connects TRBV7-8 to TRBJ2-5; no clear D. This CDR3 spans 15 amino acids. CDR1 is SGHVS and CDR2 is FQNEAQ in the germline V gene. Trimming left V 0 bases short and J 11 bases short, with 19 bases between.

The table lists this clonotype with many counts. The chain combines TRBV10-3 with TRBJ2-3; unclear D gene. The CDR3 length is 14 residues. Germline-derived CDR1 and CDR2 are ENHRY and SYGVKD. V lost 3 bases to trimming and J lost 0 bases, with 7 bases between them. The CDR3 nucleotides read TGTGCCATCAGTGAACACGATAGCACAGATACGCAGTATTTT. Residues: CAISEHDSTDTQYF.

This clonotype was found a few times. The chain links TRBV20-1 to TRBJ2-5; either TRBD1 or TRBD2 may supply D (6 bases each). Germline CDR1 reads DFQATT; CDR2 reads SNEGSKA (reference sequence). Trimming took off 5 bases at V and 5 bases at J, with 9 bases between the two ends. This CDR3 region has 11 residues. Written as DNA, the CDR3 is TGCAGTGCTCAGGGGAGGGAGACCCAGTACTTC. Protein product: CSAQGRETQYF.